This T cell receptor beta chain emerged from a study of T cells in women clearing cervical HPV infection. In the study overall: Control women cleared a single incident HPV16 infection within 12 months.

With V trimmed by 1 base and J by 6 bases, 6 bases remained unmatched. In germline, CDR1 is LNHDA, CDR2 SQIVND (reference sequence). CDR3 length: 16 amino acids. Generated by immunoSEQ multiplex PCR, the TCRdb table keeps only in-frame clones and is missing some. This sample's table has roughly 40,000 clones. On this clone itself: Its antigen is not identified. The read terminates 3 residues ahead of where the CDR3 ends, so the germline J gene completes it.

Study-wide findings and caveats: Effector/memory and HPV-specific T cells were not isolated, and association timing is unknown.

Cervical HPV DNA detected by MY09/MY11 PCR, typed by dot-blot. This TCR came from a woman aged 18 to 75 with a cervical HPV16 infection that either progressed to CIN3+ or cleared (not recorded which). Sequencing input: blood buffy coat. This chain joins TRBV19 and TRBJ1-5, with 10 bases that match TRBD1. The CDR3 DNA, read in part, is TGTGCCAGTAGTATAGCGGGACAGGGGAAGGGTCAGCCC. It codes for CASSIAGQGKGQP. The entire CDR3 protein reads CASSIAGQGKGQPQHF.